The next 26 T cell receptor beta chains were all read from a single sample in a study of early T cells in non-severe SARS-CoV-2 infection. One entry per CDR3 protein results from TCRdb running MiXCR on the 5' RACE reads. This sample has about 30,000 distinct CDR3 sequences, with around 6% found just once. Sequenced input: whole blood. These receptors originate from an adult who was a healthcare worker with PCR-confirmed SARS-CoV-2 infection or an uninfected control (not recorded which).

This clonotype was seen many times. This sequence joins TRBV2 and TRBJ2-5; D gene unclear. Trimming shortened V by 5 bases and J by 2 bases, and 9 bases separated the two germline ends. CDR1 is SNHLY, CDR2 FYNNEI, per germline. CDR3 length: 13 amino acids. CDR3 residues: CASSQHPQETQYF. The CDR3 DNA reads TGTGCCAGCAGTCAACACCCACAAGAGACCCAGTACTTC.

Many counts were recorded for this clonotype. The chain recombines TRBV12-3 or TRBV12-4 with TRBJ1-2; TRBD1 might be the D (6 bases). CDR3 length: 12 residues. V was trimmed by 6 bases and J by 12 bases, leaving 17 bases between them. DNA of the CDR3: TGTGCCAGCAGCCGACTGGGACAAGCCGACACCTTC. Amino acid sequence: CASSRLGQADTF.

This clonotype was seen ten or more times. This chain links TRBV28 with TRBJ2-4, with D unclear. Trimming took off 5 bases at V and 2 bases at J, with 10 bases between the two ends. The CDR3 runs to 14 residues. Germline V gene lookup returns CDR1 MDHEN and CDR2 SYDVKM. The CDR3: CASSDSVTKNIQYF. CDR3 coding DNA: TGTGCCAGCAGTGACTCGGTAACCAAAAACATTCAGTACTTC.

This clonotype was seen repeatedly, ten times or more. This chain links TRBV10-3 with TRBJ2-5; D is perhaps TRBD1 (5 bases). Germline CDR1 ENHRY, CDR2 SYGVKD. Trimming took off 1 base at V and 2 bases at J, with 11 bases between the two ends. The CDR3 is 15 residues long. CDR3 protein: CAISEWGGRQETQYF. In nucleotides, the CDR3 is TGTGCCATCAGTGAGTGGGGCGGTCGGCAAGAGACCCAGTACTTC.

The rearrangement links TRBV20-1 to TRBJ2-5; the D is unclear. V was trimmed by 3 bases and J by 3 bases, leaving 5 bases between them. The CDR3 has 11 residues. Per the germline V gene, CDR1 is DFQATT and CDR2 is SNEGSKA (reference sequence). This CDR3 reads CSASREETQYF. The CDR3 DNA is TGCAGTGCTAGTAGGGAAGAGACCCAGTACTTC.

This rearrangement joins TRBV7-6 to TRBJ2-3; 7 bases agree with TRBD2. V shed 7 bases and J 5 bases; nucleotides not matched to a gene: 12. This CDR3 has 15 amino acids. Germline assignment: CDR1 SGHVS and CDR2 FNYEAQ. The CDR3 coding sequence is TGTGCCAGCACTCTCGGGGGAGGGCCAGGAGATACGCAGTATTTT. It encodes CASTLGGGPGDTQYF.

The table lists this clonotype with many counts. The J gene is TRBJ1-2, the V gene TRBV6-5; D unresolved. Germline CDR1 and CDR2: MNHEY and SVGAGI. The V end was cut by 2 bases, the J end by 3 bases, with 10 bases between. This CDR3 comprises 14 residues. The CDR3 loop is CASSYGSGYYGYTF. The CDR3 DNA sequence: TGTGCCAGCAGTTACGGATCAGGCTACTATGGCTACACCTTC.

This chain links TRBV20-1 with TRBJ2-7; D remains ambiguous. CDR1 DFQATT and CDR2 SNEGSKA come from the germline V gene (reference sequence). This CDR3 comprises 14 residues. Trimming cost V 1 base and J 3 bases, with 13 bases left between them. The DNA for the CDR3 is TGCAGTGCTAGAGCACCCCGGGCGGACTACGAGCAGTACTTC. Residues: CSARAPRADYEQYF.

This clonotype was picked up many times. The rearrangement joins TRBV7-8 to TRBJ1-4; no clear D gene. This CDR3 has 12 residues. V was trimmed by 2 bases and J by 8 bases, leaving 6 bases between them. The germline CDR1 and CDR2 sequences are SGHVS and FQNEAQ. CDR3 amino acids: CASSLPGEKLFF. The CDR3 DNA reads TGTGCCAGCAGCTTACCGGGGGAAAAACTGTTTTTT.

This clonotype was detected ten times or more. The rearrangement links TRBV7-2 to TRBJ2-3, with D unclear. The CDR3 runs to 12 residues. The germline V gene encodes CDR1 SGHTA and CDR2 FQGNSA. Trimming cost V 2 bases and J 2 bases, with 2 bases left between them. CDR3 coding DNA: TGTGCCAGCAGCTTACCCACAGATACGCAGTATTTT. Its translation: CASSLPTDTQYF.

This clonotype came up many times. The rearrangement links TRBV7-2 to TRBJ1-6, with TRBD1 as a possible D gene (5 bases). This CDR3 has 13 residues. Germline V gene lookup returns CDR1 SGHTA and CDR2 FQGNSA. The V gene lost 5 bases and the J gene lost 9 bases, with 11 bases spanning the gap. The CDR3: CASSPGQGSPLHF. The CDR3 DNA follows: TGTGCCAGCAGCCCCGGCCAGGGTTCACCCCTCCACTTT.

This clonotype showed up many times. The chain has TRBV6-6 and TRBJ1-5; D unresolved. The V gene lost 8 bases and the J gene lost 6 bases, with 17 bases spanning the gap. There are 14 residues in the CDR3. Germline V gives CDR1 MNHNY, CDR2 SVGAGI (reference sequence). The DNA for the CDR3 is TGTGCCAGCCTTCTCCAGGTTTCGGGTCAGCCCCAGCATTTT. Translating gives CASLLQVSGQPQHF.

Many counts were recorded for this clonotype. The chain uses TRBV27 and TRBJ1-2; D perhaps matches TRBD1 (6 bases). The CDR3 is 14 amino acids. The V gene's germline CDR1 is MNHEY and CDR2 SMNVEV (reference sequence). The V and J ends lost 6 bases and 8 bases respectively, with 19 bases between them. The DNA of the CDR3 is TGTGCCAGCAGCCTTCGCAGGGGATCGCTCGGCTACACCTTC. Amino acid sequence: CASSLRRGSLGYTF.

This clonotype was detected ten times or more. The V call is TRBV19, the J call TRBJ1-2; no reliable D call. V lost 5 bases and J lost 1, with 8 bases in between. Germline CDR1 LNHDA, CDR2 SQIVND (reference sequence). There are 13 residues in the CDR3. The CDR3 here is CASSAALNYGYTF. The CDR3 DNA sequence: TGTGCCAGTAGTGCCGCTCTTAACTATGGCTACACCTTC.

This clonotype has a count of ten or more. The CDR3 sequence: CASRIDSHSNQPQHF. CDR3 coding DNA: TGTGCCAGTAGGATCGACAGTCATAGCAATCAGCCCCAGCATTTT. The V call is TRBV19, the J call TRBJ1-5; tentative D call: TRBD1 (5 bases). With 6 bases removed from V and 0 bases from J, the gap between germline ends came to 12 bases. Germline V gene sequence: CDR1 LNHDA, CDR2 SQIVND (reference sequence). This CDR3 has 15 residues.

The table lists this clonotype with many counts. V usage is TRBV20-1 and J usage is TRBJ1-1; no reliable D call. CDR1 and CDR2 (germline): DFQATT, SNEGSKA (reference sequence). The CDR3 totals 12 residues. Trimming took off 3 bases at V and 4 bases at J, with 9 bases between the two ends. This chain's CDR3 is CSASKGGTEAFF. The CDR3 region has the DNA TGCAGTGCTAGTAAGGGAGGCACTGAAGCTTTCTTT.

This clonotype was detected ten times or more. The V call is TRBV11-3, the J call TRBJ2-1; 11 bases map to TRBD2. The CDR3 is 15 amino acids. Trimming took 5 bases from V and 3 from J; bases not matched to a gene: 3. The germline V gene has CDR1 SGHNT and CDR2 YENEEA. CDR3 sequence (DNA): TGTGCCAGCAGCCCGGGACTAGCGGTCTACAATGAGCAGTTCTTC. Translated: CASSPGLAVYNEQFF.

This CDR3 reads CASSRRDRVDYGYTF. Written as DNA, the CDR3 is TGTGCCAGCAGCCGCCGGGACAGGGTAGACTATGGCTACACCTTC. This rearrangement joins TRBV3-1 to TRBJ1-2; 9 bases agree with TRBD1. V gave up 4 bases and J gave up 3 bases; unmatched junction bases: 6. CDR3 length equals 15 residues. CDR1 LGHDT and CDR2 YNNKEL come from the germline V gene (reference sequence).

The chain employs TRBV9 and TRBJ2-7; no reliable D call. The CDR3 covers 13 residues. V lost 4 bases and J 2 bases, leaving 10 bases between the germline ends. Germline V gene data show CDR1 as SGDLS and CDR2 as YYNGEE. In nucleotides, the CDR3 is TGTGCCAGCAGCCCCACGGTAACCTACGAGCAGTACTTC. It specifies CASSPTVTYEQYF. Full variable domain (remainder filled in from reference TRBV9 and TRBJ2-7): DSGVTQTPKHLITATGQRVTLRCSPRSGDLSVYWYQQSLDQGLQFLIQYYNGEERAKGNILERFSAQQFPDLHSELNLSSLELGDSALYFCASSPTVTYEQYFGPGTRLTVT.

This clonotype appeared a few times. The genes are TRBV27 and TRBJ1-6, with D hard to call. From germline, CDR1 is MNHEY and CDR2 SMNVEV (reference sequence). This CDR3 region has 14 residues. Trimming took off 7 bases at V and 7 bases at J, with 14 bases between the two ends. The CDR3 here is CASTTKTVNSPLHF. The CDR3 nucleotides read TGTGCCAGCACTACGAAAACGGTGAATTCACCCCTCCACTTT.

The sample holds many counts of this clonotype. The rearrangement links TRBV12-3 or TRBV12-4 to TRBJ2-7; the match to TRBD2 covers 14 bases. V shed 5 bases, J shed 3 bases, and the junction held 3 bases outside the gene matches. There are 15 residues in the CDR3. CDR3 coding DNA: TGTGCCAGCAGTCAAGGGACTAGCGGGAGCTACGAGCAGTACTTC. This translates into CASSQGTSGSYEQYF.

By frequency in the sample, this clonotype is medium-sized. The chain links TRBV20-1 to TRBJ2-7, with TRBD1 matching over 9 bases. The CDR3 totals 13 residues. J was trimmed by 5 bases and V by 5 bases; bases with no gene match: 7. Germline CDR1 is DFQATT and CDR2 is SNEGSKA (reference sequence). The DNA of the CDR3 is TGCAGTGCTCGGGACAGGGTAACGAACGAGCAGTACTTC. It yields the protein CSARDRVTNEQYF.

The rearrangement links TRBV28 to TRBJ1-1; D is unclear. Trimming cost V 7 bases and J 7 bases, with 13 bases left between them. CDR1 is MDHEN and CDR2 is SYDVKM in the germline V gene. This CDR3 has 12 amino acids. The CDR3 DNA reads as TGTGCCAGCACCCTTCTCGCTGGTGAAGCTTTCTTT. Protein product: CASTLLAGEAFF.

This clonotype appeared many times. The rearrangement uses TRBV20-1 and TRBJ2-3; D is undetermined. Germline V gene data show CDR1 as DFQATT and CDR2 as SNEGSKA (reference sequence). Trimming stripped 3 bases from V and 1 base from J, with 14 bases between. The CDR3 totals 15 residues. CDR3 nucleotide sequence: TGCAGTGCTAGGGTCCCTCTAGGAGGCACAGATACGCAGTATTTT. Its protein is CSARVPLGGTDTQYF.

This clonotype was seen many times. The junction shows a germline mismatch at one end, possibly a read error. The chain combines TRBV30 with TRBJ1-6; 8 nucleotides align to TRBD1. The germline CDR1 and CDR2 sequences are GTSNPN and SVGIG (reference sequence). The CDR3 contains 13 residues. The CDR3 DNA reads TGTGCCCGGAGACAGGGGTGGAATTCACCCCTCCACTTT. This translates into CARRQGWNSPLHF.

The chain uses TRBV5-5 and TRBJ2-3; 8 nucleotides line up with TRBD2. Germline CDR1 and CDR2: SGHKS and YYEKEE (reference sequence). V gave up 7 bases and J gave up 3 bases; unmatched junction bases: 4. The CDR3 is made up of 13 amino acids. CDR3 sequence reads: CASRTSSTDTQYF. The CDR3, as DNA: TGTGCCAGCCGGACTAGCAGTACAGATACGCAGTATTTT.